These 8 T cell receptor beta chains were all obtained from the same sample, sequenced in a study of T cells in Graves' hyperthyroidism and ophthalmopathy. What was amplified from RNA transcripts were TCR beta CDR3 regions. When the TCR CDR3 underwent first-round RT-PCR, the HTBI primer set was used. TCRdb itself ran the multiplex PCR reads through MiXCR, one entry per CDR3 protein. The profile shows about 500,000 distinct CDR3 sequences, about 15% of them singletons. Sequences were obtained from blood. The receptor set was obtained from a woman in her late teens or twenties with Graves' ophthalmopathy.

This chain links TRBV18 with TRBJ2-1; TRBD1 matches 9 bases. Trimming cost V 6 bases and J 3 bases; bases outside gene matches: 3. Germline CDR1 is KGHSH and CDR2 is LQKENI. The CDR3 is 14 amino acids. CDR3 sequence reads: CASSTTGGYNEQFF. DNA of the CDR3: TGTGCCAGCTCTACGACAGGGGGCTACAATGAGCAGTTCTTC.

A few counts support this clonotype. The chain carries TRBV11-2 and TRBJ2-1; D gene ambiguous. Germline V gene sequence: CDR1 SGHAT, CDR2 FQNNGV. This CDR3 is 12 amino acids long. V dropped 5 bases and J dropped 10 bases, with 12 bases sitting between them. The CDR3 sequence is CASSPIGFEQFF. DNA for the CDR3: TGTGCCAGCAGCCCTATTGGGTTCGAGCAGTTCTTC.

In this sample, this clonotype turned up a few times. V and J are TRBV29-1 and TRBJ2-1; either TRBD1 or TRBD2 may supply D (5 bases each). This CDR3 is built from 11 residues. CDR1 and CDR2 (germline): SQVTM, ANQGSEA. The V end was cut by 6 bases, the J end by 8 bases, with 11 bases between. CDR3 residues: CSVSGTHEQFF. CDR3 bases: TGCAGCGTCTCGGGGACCCATGAGCAGTTCTTC.

This clonotype showed up many times. The chain links TRBV12-3 or TRBV12-4 to TRBJ1-5, with D perhaps matching TRBD1 (5 bases). V dropped 8 bases and J dropped 3 bases, with 14 bases sitting between them. The CDR3 has 14 residues. CDR3 DNA sequence: TGTGCCAGCGGGGGGGTGGCGATCAATCAGCCCCAGCATTTT. Translated, it gives CASGGVAINQPQHF.

This clonotype was recorded a few times. The rearrangement uses TRBV4-1 and TRBJ2-7; D is possibly TRBD2 (5 bases). Germline loops: CDR1 MGHRA, CDR2 YSYEKL. CDR3 size: 13 residues. The ends were cut back, 1 base at V and 6 bases at J, with 10 bases in the middle. DNA for the CDR3: TGCGCCAGCAGCCAAGGGACTGCGTTCGAGCAGTACTTC. It specifies CASSQGTAFEQYF.

On this clonotype: Just one base apart from a much larger clone, this may be a read error. The chain couples TRBV6-1 to TRBJ1-1; D not resolved. The CDR3 contains 13 residues. The V end lost 6 bases, the J end lost 3 bases, and 11 bases lay between the germline ends. Germline assignment: CDR1 MNHNS and CDR2 SASEGT. The CDR3 DNA is TGTGCCAGCAGACCCGGCAGCGACACTGAAGCTTTCTTT. Translation gives CASRPGSDTEAFF.

This clonotype was seen many times. This chain joins TRBV20-1 and TRBJ2-3; 16 bases are a match to TRBD2. In germline, CDR1 is DFQATT, CDR2 SNEGSKA (reference sequence). CDR3 length equals 18 residues. The ends lost 1 base at V and 3 bases at J; junction bases unmatched: 7. The CDR3 here is CSARVNLGLAGGTDTQYF. DNA of the CDR3: TGCAGTGCTAGAGTAAATCTGGGACTAGCGGGGGGGACAGATACGCAGTATTTT.

This clonotype was detected only a few times. The rearrangement links TRBV30 to TRBJ1-2; TRBD1 is a possible D gene (6 bases). The CDR3 length is 13 residues. Trimming took 3 bases from V and 8 from J, leaving 16 bases between them. Germline V gene data show CDR1 as GTSNPN and CDR2 as SVGIG (reference sequence). The CDR3 sequence: CAWRDRQDEGYTF. The CDR3 DNA sequence: TGTGCCTGGAGGGACAGACAGGATGAAGGCTACACCTTC.